The clone carrying this T cell receptor beta chain showed up just once. Trimming removed 6 bases from V and 2 bases from J, with 10 bases in between. CDR3 size: 12 residues. Germline V gives CDR1 SQVTM, CDR2 ANQGSEA. This entry is derived from a study of beta chain features in type 1 diabetes. Of the isolated RNA, all was reverse transcribed, and so the sequenced material was expressed TCRB transcripts. Clones were sequenced by immunoSEQ multiplex PCR, and TCRdb holds only the in-frame ones, with some missing. Of 200,000 to 250,000 clones listed, about 70% were seen once; the top ten hold around 0.05%.

The chain recombines TRBV29-1 with TRBJ1-2; D might be TRBD1 (5 bases). The sequence came from a man aged 25-45 years in good health. The specimen sequenced was naive CD4+ T cells from blood. CDR3 sequence reads: CSVDAGNYGYTF. The CDR3 nucleotides read TGCAGCGTCGACGCAGGGAACTATGGCTACACCTTC.